Described below is a single T cell receptor beta chain sequence and its context. Its antigen is currently unknown. This specimen comes from a study of identical twins. Broader study findings: Insertions ran lower in abundant cord blood beta clonotypes, though not in memory repertoires. The study based its conclusions on cross-sectional statistical analysis and did not follow the same donors.

MiXCR was run by TCRdb on the 5' RACE reads, yielding one entry per CDR3 protein. The sample lists some 500,000 distinct CDR3 sequences; approximately 22% were seen once. Trimming removed 3 bases at V and 5 bases at J, with 17 bases between. Germline values: CDR1 DFQATT, CDR2 SNEGSKA (reference sequence). CDR3 length equals 14 residues. This sample also appeared in a second study, on T cells expressing NK-cell markers. That report adds: The study sequenced eight donors, seven HCMV-seropositive and one seronegative. The dominant NKG2C+ clonotypes represented roughly 1.0-7.5% of CD8+ T cells in more than five donors.

This receptor was taken from a woman aged 18-29 years in good health. The rearrangement joins TRBV20-1 to TRBJ2-7; TRBD1 is a possible D gene (5 bases). Material for sequencing was CD4+ T cells sorted from blood. CDR3 residues: CSARTGKGPHEQYF. The DNA for the CDR3 is TGCAGTGCTAGGACGGGCAAGGGGCCCCACGAGCAGTACTTC.